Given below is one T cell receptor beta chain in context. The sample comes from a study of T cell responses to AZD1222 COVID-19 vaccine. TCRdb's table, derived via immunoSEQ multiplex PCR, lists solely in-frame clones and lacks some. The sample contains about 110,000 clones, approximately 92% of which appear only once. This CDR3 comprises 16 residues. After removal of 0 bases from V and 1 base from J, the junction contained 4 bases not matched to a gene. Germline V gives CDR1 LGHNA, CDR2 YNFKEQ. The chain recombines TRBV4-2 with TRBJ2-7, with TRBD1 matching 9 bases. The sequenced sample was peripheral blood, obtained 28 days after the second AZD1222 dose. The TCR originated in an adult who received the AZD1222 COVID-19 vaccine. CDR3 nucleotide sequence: TGTGCCAGCAGCCAAGATGTGGGACAGGGTTCCTACGAGCAGTACTTC. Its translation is CASSQDVGQGSYEQYF.